The entry below describes one T cell receptor beta chain. The antigen is unknown. Trimming cost V 2 bases and J 8 bases, with 16 bases left between them. The CDR3 consists of 15 residues. Germline values: CDR1 SGHTA, CDR2 FQGTGA. Deep-level settings were used for running the assay. Libraries were prepared by immunoSEQ multiplex PCR; TCRdb keeps only in-frame clonotypes and omits some of them. The table has roughly 1,500,000 clones, 95% to 99% seen once; the top ten hold approximately 0.45%. This sample is part of a study of shared clonotypes between healthy human individuals. Subsets obtained from CD4+ cells comprised CD45RA+ naive and CD45RA-negative memory cells. Regarding the study as a whole: It was anticipated that sequencing depth would influence how many clonotypes donors shared. Sampling covered nothing but blood. Tissue TCR repertoires likely differ from those found in blood.

Sequenced input: naive CD4+ T cells sorted from blood. The subset denotes: CD45RA+ positively selected. The V gene is TRBV7-3, the J gene TRBJ2-1, with a tentative D call TRBD2 (5 bases). The sequence was collected from a man aged 30 to 45 in good health. The CDR3: CASSLRAEREHEQFF. Written as DNA, the CDR3 is TGTGCCAGCAGCTTACGAGCGGAGCGCGAACATGAGCAGTTCTTC. Based on the CDR3 plus reference TRBV7-3 and TRBJ2-1, the full variable domain is GAGVSQTPSNKVTEKGKYVELRCDPISGHTALYWYRQSLGQGPEFLIYFQGTGAADDSGLPNDRFFAVRPEGSVSTLKIQRTERGDSAVYLCASSLRAEREHEQFFGPGTRLTVL.